Below are 12 T cell receptor beta chains sequenced from a single sample in a study of human T cells and chemical hapten exposure. This sample's time point: patch test 1, 2 weeks after DPC sensitization. Noted treatment: therapeutic diphenylcyclopropenone sensitization with weekly scalp DPC. MiXCR was run by TCRdb on the RACE reads, yielding one entry per CDR3 protein. The sample includes about 99,000 distinct CDR3 sequences, 9.5% to 15% of them seen just once. Sequenced material: whole blood, taken in connection with sensitization to the hapten diphenylcyclopropenone (DPC). These TCRs come from a woman between 35 and 50 years old with alopecia areata. Some clones in this sample may be carry-over from other donors' samples.

J is TRBJ2-3 and V is TRBV7-2; D uncertain. From germline, CDR1 is SGHTA and CDR2 FQGNSA. The CDR3 sequence is 14 residues long. Trimming left V 4 bases short and J 0 bases short, with 8 bases between. Here the CDR3 reads CASSSRSSTDTQYF. The CDR3 DNA is TGTGCCAGCAGCTCCCGTTCAAGCACAGATACGCAGTATTTT.

V and J are TRBV7-2 and TRBJ2-7; tentatively, D is TRBD2 (5 bases). The CDR3 is 17 amino acids. Germline-derived CDR1 and CDR2 are SGHTA and FQGNSA. V dropped 4 bases and J dropped 2 bases, with 21 bases sitting between them. CDR3 sequence reads: CASSWPPIATLPYEQYF. The CDR3 bases are TGTGCCAGCAGCTGGCCCCCTATAGCGACCCTGCCCTACGAGCAGTACTTC.

This clonotype was seen many times. This chain joins TRBV19 and TRBJ1-5; 8 nucleotides agree with TRBD1. The CDR3 is made up of 18 amino acids. The V segment lost 6 bases and the J segment 3 bases; nucleotides outside the gene matches: 16. The germline V gene has CDR1 LNHDA and CDR2 SQIVND (reference sequence). The CDR3 is CASSLLMGTGLNNQPQHF. The DNA of the CDR3 is TGTGCCAGTAGCCTCTTAATGGGGACAGGCCTTAACAATCAGCCCCAGCATTTT.

This clonotype occurred a few times. The chain has TRBV6-2 or TRBV6-3 and TRBJ2-1, with 8 bases aligning to TRBD2. With V trimmed by 8 bases and J by 4 bases, 7 bases remained unmatched. The CDR3 is made up of 14 amino acids. The germline V gene encodes CDR1 MNHEY and CDR2 SVGEGT. The CDR3 loop is CASLSGRGYNEQFF. For the CDR3, the DNA is TGTGCCAGCTTATCCGGGAGGGGGTACAATGAGCAGTTCTTC.

This clonotype was counted many times. The chain recombines TRBV20-1 with TRBJ2-7; TRBD1 aligns across 10 bases. This CDR3 is 17 amino acids long. J lost 6 bases, V lost 0 bases, and 14 bases had no gene match. Germline values: CDR1 DFQATT, CDR2 SNEGSKA (reference sequence). CDR3 sequence: CSARDWGRQGASGEQYF. The CDR3 DNA sequence: TGCAGTGCTAGAGATTGGGGGAGACAGGGGGCCTCTGGCGAGCAGTACTTC.

Concerning this clonotype itself: A much larger clone differs from this one at a single base, so this may be a read error. The chain couples TRBV7-9 to TRBJ1-1, with unresolved D. The CDR3 is 11 residues long. Trimming stripped 5 bases from V and 7 bases from J, with 8 bases between. In germline, CDR1 is SEHNR, CDR2 FQNEAQ (reference sequence). As DNA, the CDR3 is TGTGCCAGCAGCGTACCGGATGAAGCTTTCTTT. Protein: CASSVPDEAFF.

The V gene is TRBV20-1, the J gene TRBJ2-7; 8 nucleotides agree with TRBD2. V shed 2 bases and J 5 bases; nucleotides not matched to a gene: 5. Germline V gene sequence: CDR1 DFQATT, CDR2 SNEGSKA (reference sequence). The CDR3 runs to 13 residues. CDR3 sequence (DNA): TGCAGTGCTAGACTAGCGGGCAGGGACGAGCAGTACTTC. This codes for CSARLAGRDEQYF.

This chain links TRBV27 with TRBJ2-7; D is possibly TRBD1 or TRBD2 (6 bases each). Germline V gene lookup returns CDR1 MNHEY and CDR2 SMNVEV (reference sequence). Trimming removed 4 bases from V and 6 bases from J, with 13 bases in between. The CDR3 runs 13 residues. In nucleotides, the CDR3 is TGTGCCAGCAGTTACCGTGGAGGGGGCGAGCAGTACTTC. It translates to CASSYRGGGEQYF.

This clonotype was seen many times. The V call is TRBV6-2 or TRBV6-3, the J call TRBJ2-7; the match to TRBD2 covers 8 bases. Losses at the gene ends were 0 bases for V and 2 bases for J; bases not matched to a gene: 6. The CDR3 runs to 16 residues. Germline CDR1 is MNHEY and CDR2 is SVGEGT. CDR3 region: CASSYSNREGPYEQYF. The CDR3 coding sequence is TGTGCCAGCAGTTACTCGAACCGGGAGGGCCCCTACGAGCAGTACTTC.

Written as DNA, the CDR3 is TGCAGCGTTGAGGAGGGGGCGCGTGACATTCAGTACTTC. It specifies CSVEEGARDIQYF. V is TRBV29-1 and J is TRBJ2-4, with D perhaps matching TRBD1 (7 bases). Germline lookup yields CDR1 SQVTM and CDR2 ANQGSEA. V lost 3 bases, J lost 8 bases, and 14 bases lay in between. CDR3 size: 13 residues.

The chain recombines TRBV29-1 with TRBJ2-4, with no clear D. V lost 5 bases and J 8 bases, leaving 16 bases between the germline ends. Germline lookup yields CDR1 SQVTM and CDR2 ANQGSEA. This CDR3 contains 13 residues. The CDR3 DNA reads TGCAGCGTTTTGCTTTTAGGAACGGACATTCAGTACTTC. This translates into CSVLLLGTDIQYF.

Here the CDR3 reads CASSLQSSPGGVAQYF. The DNA for the CDR3 is TGTGCCAGCAGCTTGCAATCTTCCCCCGGGGGAGTAGCCCAGTACTTC. The chain combines TRBV5-5 with TRBJ2-5, with D tentatively TRBD2 (6 bases). Germline lookup yields CDR1 SGHKS and CDR2 YYEKEE (reference sequence). This CDR3 has 16 residues. The germline V and J ends were trimmed by 1 base and 9 bases, with 22 bases remaining between them.